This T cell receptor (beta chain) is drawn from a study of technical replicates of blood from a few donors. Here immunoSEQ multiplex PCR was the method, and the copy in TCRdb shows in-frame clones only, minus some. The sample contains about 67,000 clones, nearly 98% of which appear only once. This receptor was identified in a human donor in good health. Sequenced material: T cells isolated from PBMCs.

DNA for the CDR3: TGTGCCAGCTACTGGGCGAGGGGGTCTACCTACAATGAGCAGTTCTTC. Its protein is CASYWARGSTYNEQFF. The rearrangement joins TRBV7-4 to TRBJ2-1; D is possibly TRBD1 (6 bases). Per germline, CDR1 SGHVT and CDR2 SQSDAQ. This CDR3 is 16 amino acids long. V shed 8 bases and J shed 2 bases, with 19 bases lying between them.